Listed here are 5 T cell receptor beta chains from one sample, sequenced in a study of T cell repertoires in cytomegalovirus infection. TCRdb reanalysed the reads using MiXCR and keeps one entry per CDR3 protein. The top ten hold around 8% of the sample, which has about 680,000 distinct CDR3 sequences, 20% to 25% seen once. Input material: CD8+ T cells from PBMCs. These receptors were taken from a human donor in good health (CMV status not recorded). Some clones in this sample may be carry-over from other donors' samples.

The chain joins TRBV27 to TRBJ2-1, with 8 bases fitting TRBD1. This CDR3 has 14 residues. Germline lookup yields CDR1 MNHEY and CDR2 SMNVEV (reference sequence). The V segment lost 11 bases and the J segment 1 base; nucleotides outside the gene matches: 7. The CDR3 spells CAVQQGVSYNEQFF. CDR3 nucleotide sequence: TGTGCCGTCCAACAGGGGGTTTCCTACAATGAGCAGTTCTTC.

The rearrangement joins TRBV27 to TRBJ2-3; D ambiguous. Germline lookup yields CDR1 MNHEY and CDR2 SMNVEV (reference sequence). V was clipped by 6 bases and J by 6 bases, with 10 bases between them. This CDR3 is 12 amino acids long. CDR3 loop: CASRHGRDTQYF. The CDR3 nucleotides read TGTGCCAGCAGGCACGGCCGGGATACGCAGTATTTT.

V is TRBV4-1 and J is TRBJ1-5, with TRBD1 matching over 7 bases. This CDR3 is built from 14 residues. V shed 1 base and J 5 bases; nucleotides not matched to a gene: 2. Germline lookup yields CDR1 MGHRA and CDR2 YSYEKL. The CDR3 sequence is CASSQGRGDQPQHF. The CDR3 DNA follows: TGCGCCAGCAGCCAAGGCAGGGGGGATCAGCCCCAGCATTTT.

The table lists this clonotype with a few counts. CDR3 amino acids: CASIFNPGGLQADTQYF. The CDR3 coding sequence is TGTGCCAGCATATTCAATCCGGGGGGGCTGCAAGCAGATACGCAGTATTTT. This chain connects TRBV2 to TRBJ2-3; 8 bases are a match to TRBD2. Germline V lookup: CDR1 SNHLY, CDR2 FYNNEI. V lost 7 bases to trimming and J lost 4 bases; unmatched junction nucleotides: 16. The CDR3 covers 17 residues. Complete variable domain (other parts from reference TRBV2 and TRBJ2-3): EPEVTQTPSHQVTQMGQEVILRCVPISNHLYFYWYRQILGQKVEFLVSFYNNEISEKSEIFDDQFSVERPDGSNFTLKIRSTKLEDSAMYFCASIFNPGGLQADTQYFGPGTRLTVL.

This clonotype was seen a few times. The chain carries TRBV13 and TRBJ1-1; D not certain. The CDR3 is 15 amino acids. The ends were cut back, 5 bases at V and 1 base at J, with 14 bases in the middle. From germline, CDR1 is PRHDT and CDR2 FYEKMQ (reference sequence). The CDR3 DNA is TGTGCCAGCAGCCCACGGACCTGGGGGAACACTGAAGCTTTCTTT. Translated, it gives CASSPRTWGNTEAFF. Variable domain in full (rest from reference TRBV13 and TRBJ1-1): AAGVIQSPRHLIKEKRETATLKCYPIPRHDTVYWYQQGPGQDPQFLISFYEKMQSDKGSIPDRFSAQQFSDYHSELNMSSLELGDSALYFCASSPRTWGNTEAFFGQGTRLTVV.